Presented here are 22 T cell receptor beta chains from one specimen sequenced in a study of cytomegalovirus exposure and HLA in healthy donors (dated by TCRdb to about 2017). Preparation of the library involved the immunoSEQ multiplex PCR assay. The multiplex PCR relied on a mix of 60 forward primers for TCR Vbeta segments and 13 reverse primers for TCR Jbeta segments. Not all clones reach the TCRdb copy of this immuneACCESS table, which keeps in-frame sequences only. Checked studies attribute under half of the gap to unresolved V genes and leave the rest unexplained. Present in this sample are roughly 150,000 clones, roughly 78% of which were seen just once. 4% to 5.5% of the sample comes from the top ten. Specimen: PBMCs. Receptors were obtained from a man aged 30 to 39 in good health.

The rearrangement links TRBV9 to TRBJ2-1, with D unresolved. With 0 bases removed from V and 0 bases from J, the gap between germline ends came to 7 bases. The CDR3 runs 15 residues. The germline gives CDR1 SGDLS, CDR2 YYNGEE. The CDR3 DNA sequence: TGTGCCAGCAGCGTAGGGCAAAGCTCCTACAATGAGCAGTTCTTC. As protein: CASSVGQSSYNEQFF. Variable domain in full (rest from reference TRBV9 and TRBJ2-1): DSGVTQTPKHLITATGQRVTLRCSPRSGDLSVYWYQQSLDQGLQFLIQYYNGEERAKGNILERFSAQQFPDLHSELNLSSLELGDSALYFCASSVGQSSYNEQFFGPGTRLTVL.

CDR3 loop: CASSLGLGNTIYF. CDR3 in DNA: TGTGCCAGCAGCTTAGGTCTTGGAAACACCATATATTTT. V usage is TRBV11-3 and J usage is TRBJ1-3; D gene unclear. Trimming cost V 1 base and J 3 bases, with 4 bases left between them. This CDR3 contains 13 residues. Looked up from germline, CDR1 is SGHNT and CDR2 is YENEEA.

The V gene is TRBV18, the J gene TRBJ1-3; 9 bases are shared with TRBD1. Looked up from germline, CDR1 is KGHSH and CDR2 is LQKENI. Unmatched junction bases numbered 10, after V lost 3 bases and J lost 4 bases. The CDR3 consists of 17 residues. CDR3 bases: TGTGCCAGCTCACCTCCCGGGCGGACAGGGGCCGGAAACACCATATATTTT. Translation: CASSPPGRTGAGNTIYF.

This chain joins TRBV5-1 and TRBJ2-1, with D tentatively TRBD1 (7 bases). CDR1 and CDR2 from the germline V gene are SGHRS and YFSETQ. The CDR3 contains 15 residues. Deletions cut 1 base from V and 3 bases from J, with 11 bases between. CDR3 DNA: TGCGCCAGCAGCTTGTGGCAGGGGGGCTACAATGAGCAGTTCTTC. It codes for CASSLWQGGYNEQFF.

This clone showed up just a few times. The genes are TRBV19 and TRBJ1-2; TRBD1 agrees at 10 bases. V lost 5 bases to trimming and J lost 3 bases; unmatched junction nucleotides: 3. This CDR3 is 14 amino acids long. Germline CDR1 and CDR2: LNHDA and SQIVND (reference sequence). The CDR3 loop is CASSSGTGDYGYTF. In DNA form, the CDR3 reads TGTGCCAGTAGTTCCGGGACAGGGGACTATGGCTACACCTTC.

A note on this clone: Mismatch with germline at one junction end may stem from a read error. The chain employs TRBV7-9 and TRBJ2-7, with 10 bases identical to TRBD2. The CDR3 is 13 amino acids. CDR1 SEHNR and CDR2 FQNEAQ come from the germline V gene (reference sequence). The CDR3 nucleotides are TGTTCCAGCAGCTTAGCGGGAGGATACGAGCAGTACTTC. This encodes CSSSLAGGYEQYF.

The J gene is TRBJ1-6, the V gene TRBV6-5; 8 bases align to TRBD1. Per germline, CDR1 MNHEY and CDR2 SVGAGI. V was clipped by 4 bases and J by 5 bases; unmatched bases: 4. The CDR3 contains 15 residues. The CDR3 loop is CASSLRQGHNSPLHF. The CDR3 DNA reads TGTGCCAGCAGTTTACGACAGGGGCATAATTCACCCCTCCACTTT.

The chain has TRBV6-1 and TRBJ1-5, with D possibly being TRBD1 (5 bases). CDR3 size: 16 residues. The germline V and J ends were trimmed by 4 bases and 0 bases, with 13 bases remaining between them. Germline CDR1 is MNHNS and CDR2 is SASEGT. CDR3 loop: CASSAPGGYSNQPQHF. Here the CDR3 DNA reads TGTGCCAGCAGTGCCCCCGGGGGTTATAGCAATCAGCCCCAGCATTTT.

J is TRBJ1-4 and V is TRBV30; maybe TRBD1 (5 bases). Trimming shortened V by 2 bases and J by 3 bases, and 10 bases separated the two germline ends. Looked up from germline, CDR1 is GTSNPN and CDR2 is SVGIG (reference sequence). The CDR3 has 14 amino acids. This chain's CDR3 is CAWSWGGANEKLFF. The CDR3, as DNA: TGTGCCTGGAGTTGGGGGGGGGCTAATGAAAAACTGTTTTTT. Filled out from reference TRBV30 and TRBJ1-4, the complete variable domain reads SQTIHQWPATLVQPVGSPLSLECTVEGTSNPNLYWYRQAAGRGLQLLFYSVGIGQISSEVPQNLSASRPQDRQFILSSKKLLLSDSGFYLCAWSWGGANEKLFFGSGTQLSVL.

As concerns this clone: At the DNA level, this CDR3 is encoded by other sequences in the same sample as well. The CDR3 is CASSPGSGTYEQYF. The CDR3 nucleotides are TGCGCCAGCAGTCCCGGTAGCGGAACCTACGAGCAGTACTTC. V usage is TRBV10-2 and J usage is TRBJ2-7, with D possibly matching TRBD2 (6 bases). V was trimmed by 5 bases and J by 2 bases, leaving 13 bases between them. Germline V CDR1 and CDR2: WSHSY, SAAADI. The CDR3 runs to 14 residues.

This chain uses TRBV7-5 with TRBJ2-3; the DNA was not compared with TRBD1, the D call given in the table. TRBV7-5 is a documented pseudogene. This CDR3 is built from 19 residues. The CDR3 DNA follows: TGTGCCAGAAGCTTGACATGTTATCACCGGGACAGGGAGGAAGATACGCAGTATTTT. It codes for CARSLTCYHRDREEDTQYF.

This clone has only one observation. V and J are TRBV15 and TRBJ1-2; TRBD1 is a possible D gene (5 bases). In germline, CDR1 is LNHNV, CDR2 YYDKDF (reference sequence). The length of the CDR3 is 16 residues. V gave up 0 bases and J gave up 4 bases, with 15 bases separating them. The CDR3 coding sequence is TGTGCCACCAGCAGAGATCGGGGCGGGAAGGGCTATGGCTACACCTTC. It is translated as CATSRDRGGKGYGYTF.

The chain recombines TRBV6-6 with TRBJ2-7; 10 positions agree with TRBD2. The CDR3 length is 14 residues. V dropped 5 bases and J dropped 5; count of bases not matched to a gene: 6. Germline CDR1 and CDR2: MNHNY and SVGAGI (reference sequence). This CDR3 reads CASSRAGGPHEQYF. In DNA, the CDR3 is TGTGCCAGCAGTCGAGCGGGAGGGCCCCACGAGCAGTACTTC.

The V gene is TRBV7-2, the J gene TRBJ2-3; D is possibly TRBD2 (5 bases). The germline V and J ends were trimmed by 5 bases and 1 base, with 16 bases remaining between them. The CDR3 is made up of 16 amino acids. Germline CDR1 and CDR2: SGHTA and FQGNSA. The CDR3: CASSVYSERRTDTQYF. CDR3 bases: TGTGCCAGCAGCGTTTATAGCGAGAGACGCACAGATACGCAGTATTTT.

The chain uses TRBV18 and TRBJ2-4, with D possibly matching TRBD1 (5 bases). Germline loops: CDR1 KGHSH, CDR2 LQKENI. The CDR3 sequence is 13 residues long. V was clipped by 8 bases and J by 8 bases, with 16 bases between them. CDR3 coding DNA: TGTGCCAGCGCATGGGGAACAGGCGACATTCAGTACTTC. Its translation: CASAWGTGDIQYF.

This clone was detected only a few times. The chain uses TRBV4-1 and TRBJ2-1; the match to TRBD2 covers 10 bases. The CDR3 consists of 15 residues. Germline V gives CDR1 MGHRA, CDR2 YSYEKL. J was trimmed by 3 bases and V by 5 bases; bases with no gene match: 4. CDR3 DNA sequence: TGCGCCAGCAGCGCCACTAGCGGGGACTACAATGAGCAGTTCTTC. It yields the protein CASSATSGDYNEQFF.

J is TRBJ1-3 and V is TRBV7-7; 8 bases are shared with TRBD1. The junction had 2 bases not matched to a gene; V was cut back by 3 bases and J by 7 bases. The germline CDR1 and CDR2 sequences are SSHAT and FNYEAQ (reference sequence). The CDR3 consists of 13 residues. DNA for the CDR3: TGTGCCAGCAGCTTGGACAGGGAGAACACCATATATTTT. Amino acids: CASSLDRENTIYF. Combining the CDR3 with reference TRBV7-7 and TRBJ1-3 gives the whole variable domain GAGVSQSPRYKVTKRGQDVTLRCDPISSHATLYWYQQALGQGPEFLTYFNYEAQPDKSGLPSDRFSAERPEGSISTLTIQRTEQRDSAMYRCASSLDRENTIYFGEGSWLTVV.

CDR3 amino acids: CASSSEGVHSEGYTF. The CDR3 bases are TGTGCCAGCAGCTCCGAAGGGGTCCATTCGGAAGGCTACACCTTC. V gene TRBV5-4 combines with J gene TRBJ1-2; tentatively, D is TRBD1 (5 bases). The CDR3 is 15 residues long. Germline V gene lookup returns CDR1 SGHNT and CDR2 YYREEE (reference sequence). Trimming shortened V by 3 bases and J by 8 bases, and 20 bases separated the two germline ends. The whole variable domain, filled in from reference TRBV5-4 and TRBJ1-2, reads ETGVTQSPTHLIKTRGQQVTLRCSSQSGHNTVSWYQQALGQGPQFIFQYYREEENGRGNFPPRFSGLQFPNYSSELNVNALELDDSALYLCASSSEGVHSEGYTFGSGTRLTVV.

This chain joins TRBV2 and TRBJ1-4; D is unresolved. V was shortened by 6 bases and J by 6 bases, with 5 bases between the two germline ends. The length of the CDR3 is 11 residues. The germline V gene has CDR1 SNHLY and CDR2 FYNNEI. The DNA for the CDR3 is TGTGCCAGCAGGCCGGATGAAAAACTGTTTTTT. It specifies CASRPDEKLFF.

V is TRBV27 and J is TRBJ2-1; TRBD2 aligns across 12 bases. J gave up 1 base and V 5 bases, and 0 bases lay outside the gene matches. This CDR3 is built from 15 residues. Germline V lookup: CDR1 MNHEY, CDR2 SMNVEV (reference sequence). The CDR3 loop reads CASSGLAGSYNEQFF. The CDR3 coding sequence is TGTGCCAGCAGTGGACTAGCGGGATCCTACAATGAGCAGTTCTTC.

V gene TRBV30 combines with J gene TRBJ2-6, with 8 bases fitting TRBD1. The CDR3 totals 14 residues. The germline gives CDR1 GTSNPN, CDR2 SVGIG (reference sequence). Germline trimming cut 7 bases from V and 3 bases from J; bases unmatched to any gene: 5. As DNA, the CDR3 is TGTGCCTCCGGGACAGGAGTTGGGGCCAACGTCCTGACTTTC. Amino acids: CASGTGVGANVLTF.

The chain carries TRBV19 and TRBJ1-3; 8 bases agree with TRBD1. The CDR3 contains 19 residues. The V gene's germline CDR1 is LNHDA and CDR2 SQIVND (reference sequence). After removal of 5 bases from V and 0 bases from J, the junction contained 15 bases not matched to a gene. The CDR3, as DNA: TGTGCCAGTAGTGTTTGGGACAGGTATACTTCGATCTCTGGAAACACCATATATTTT. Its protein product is CASSVWDRYTSISGNTIYF.